A single sample gave rise to the 2 T cell receptor beta chains below, sequenced in a study of radiotherapy plus CTLA-4 blockade in lung cancer. TCRdb keeps only in-frame clones here, not all; method: immunoSEQ multiplex PCR. This table holds fewer than 55,000 clones, around 77% found once. Here the sequenced sample was peripheral blood, taken from a patient treated with radiotherapy plus ipilimumab. These receptors were taken from a human donor with non-small cell lung cancer whose response to radiotherapy plus ipilimumab could not be evaluated.

The chain has TRBV15 and TRBJ1-2; D is uncertain. In germline, CDR1 is LNHNV, CDR2 YYDKDF (reference sequence). The ends were cut back, 0 bases at V and 8 bases at J, with 7 bases in the middle. The CDR3 extends over 12 amino acids. CDR3 sequence: CATSRDDWGYTF. The CDR3 bases are TGTGCCACCAGCAGAGATGACTGGGGCTACACCTTC.

The CDR3 nucleotides read TGTGCCAGCAGTGTAGGGGCCGGAAACACCATATATTTT. It specifies CASSVGAGNTIYF. The chain joins TRBV28 to TRBJ1-3; possibly TRBD1 for D (5 bases). Trimming removed 5 bases at V and 4 bases at J, with 9 bases between. CDR1 and CDR2 (germline): MDHEN, SYDVKM. CDR3 size: 13 residues.